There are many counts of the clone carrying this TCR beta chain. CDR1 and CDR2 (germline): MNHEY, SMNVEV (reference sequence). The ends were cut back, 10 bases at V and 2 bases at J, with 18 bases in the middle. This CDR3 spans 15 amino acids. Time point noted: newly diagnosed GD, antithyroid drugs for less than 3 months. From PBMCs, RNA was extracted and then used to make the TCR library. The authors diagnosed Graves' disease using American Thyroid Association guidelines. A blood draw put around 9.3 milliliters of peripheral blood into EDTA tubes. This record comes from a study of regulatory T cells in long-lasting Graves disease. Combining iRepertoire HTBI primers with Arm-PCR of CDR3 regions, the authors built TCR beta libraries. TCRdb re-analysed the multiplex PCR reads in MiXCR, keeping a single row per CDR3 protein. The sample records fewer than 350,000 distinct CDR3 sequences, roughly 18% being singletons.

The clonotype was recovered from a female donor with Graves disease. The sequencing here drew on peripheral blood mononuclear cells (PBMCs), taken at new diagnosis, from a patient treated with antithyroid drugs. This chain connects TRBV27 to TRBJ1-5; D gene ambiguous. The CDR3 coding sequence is TGTGCCACCGCGTGGTCGACGGGCGGCAATCAGCCCCAGCATTTT. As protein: CATAWSTGGNQPQHF.